This note documents a single T cell receptor (beta chain) sequence. This clonotype was seen at least ten times. Its antigen has not been determined. Base qualities are not recorded, but no much larger clone differs from it by a single base. This entry comes from a study of T cells after yellow fever vaccination (dated by TCRdb to the late 2010s). For the wider study: The SMART-Seq v4 Ultra Low Input RNA kit was used to prepare libraries from fractions with low cell numbers. Two healthy male donors, one aged 18 to 30 and one aged 30 to 40 years, made up the cohort. Bulk PBMC replicates and cell subsets were isolated from blood drawn at multiple timepoints before and after both primary and secondary immunization. To follow T-cell clones before and after both primary and booster YFV17D yellow fever vaccination, bulk TCR alpha and beta repertoires underwent longitudinal sequencing.

Beyond this particular receptor, the publication reports: The secondary T-cell response was found to be weaker but faster than the primary response, with a peak reached on day 5 rather than on day 15. The study included only a couple of donors, which limits how far the findings can be generalized. Most clones expanded after primary vaccination (almost 98% of CD4 and 88% of CD8) were re-detected after the booster, suggesting that broad memory maintenance occurred. A small share of clonotypes occurred in both CD4 and CD8 compartments, likely arising from convergent recombination. Computational filtering was required because FACS-sorted repertoires could contain abundant contaminating clonotypes from the bulk population.

The sample's treatment or condition label, decoded: live attenuated yellow fever vaccine strain. PBMCs were isolated from peripheral blood using a standard Ficoll-Paque protocol. Dynabeads CD4 and CD8 positive selection kits were used to isolate the CD4 and CD8 T-cell fractions. TriZol was used to extract RNA from bulk PBMCs, from CD4 and CD8 fractions, and from dextramer-positive and dextramer-negative fractions. TCR cDNA was synthesized by 5'RACE template switching, through which a universal primer site and unique molecular identifiers were introduced. Priming for cDNA synthesis came from both the TCR alpha and TCR beta constant segments. Two PCR steps were used to amplify libraries, with sample barcodes and sequencing adapters being added in the second step. Sequencing of the libraries was done on either Illumina HiSeq 2500 (2x100 bp) or NovaSeq (2x150 bp). Regarding the original processing steps: Reads were demultiplexed and collapsed into UMI consensus sequences with MIGEC, and V(D)J alignment was performed with MiXCR. Using edgeR on replicate PBMC samples, clonotypes were called vaccine-responding if FDR was below 0.01 and the log2 fold change was above 5 up to day 15. Each bulk clonotype was labeled CD4 or CD8 based on which sequenced repertoire, CD4 or CD8, contained the clonotype at higher abundance. TCRdb trimmed the raw reads at Q25, called clones with MiXCR and kept productive beta chains. Records with the same CDR3 protein are collapsed into one entry carrying the most frequent genes and DNA. The V and J calls here are based on TCRdb, not the publication. The table for this sample lists about 69,000 distinct CDR3 sequences; 4.5% to 7.5% of them were counted only once. The top ten clonotypes cover roughly 2.2% of the sample.

The CDR3 runs 15 residues from the cysteine to the phenylalanine. Only the CDR3 portion is preserved as DNA: 45 bases, with reading frame beginning at the first base. The germline V gene sets CDR1 to SGHRS and CDR2 to YFSETQ. V drops 2 bases and J drops 5 bases, leaving 17 bases in between. The sequencing here drew on CD4+ T cells sorted from PBMCs, taken about 2 weeks after the first yellow fever vaccination. This chain is built from TRBV5-1 and TRBJ2-7; D gene: possibly TRBD2, on 5 matching bases. This TCR derives from a man aged 18 to 30 who received the YFV17D yellow fever vaccine. The CDR3: CASSLPSGGLDEQYF. The sequenced DNA is TGCGCCAGCAGCTTACCGTCCGGAGGCCTCGACGAGCAGTACTTC.